This entry concerns a single T cell receptor (beta chain). Its specificity is not known. The germline gene is not matched at one end of the junction; a read error may be the cause. The CDR3 sequence is 14 residues long. Germline V gene data show CDR1 as MNHNS and CDR2 as SASEGT. The source of the sample is a study of blood T cells in healthy people across ages. Study results and caveats: With age, beta diversity per million T cells declined roughly linearly, significantly by approximately 41.

Through a sample-barcoded 5' primer and a J-beta primer mix, a second PCR was run for about 6 to 11 cycles. TCRdb reprocessed the 5' RACE reads via MiXCR and lists one record per CDR3 protein. The table records 800,000 to 1,300,000 distinct CDR3 sequences, less than 25% of them present only once. This sample also belongs to another study, concerning T cells of mothers and their children. That study reports: Healthy Caucasian mothers, three in number, and their six children were the donors.

The source is a girl aged 2 to 10 in good health. Material for sequencing was blood. This chain joins TRBV6-1 and TRBJ1-5; D remains unclear. In nucleotides, the CDR3 is TGTGCCAGCAGTGATGCGCATATTAATCAGCCCCTGCATTTT. It is translated as CASSDAHINQPLHF.